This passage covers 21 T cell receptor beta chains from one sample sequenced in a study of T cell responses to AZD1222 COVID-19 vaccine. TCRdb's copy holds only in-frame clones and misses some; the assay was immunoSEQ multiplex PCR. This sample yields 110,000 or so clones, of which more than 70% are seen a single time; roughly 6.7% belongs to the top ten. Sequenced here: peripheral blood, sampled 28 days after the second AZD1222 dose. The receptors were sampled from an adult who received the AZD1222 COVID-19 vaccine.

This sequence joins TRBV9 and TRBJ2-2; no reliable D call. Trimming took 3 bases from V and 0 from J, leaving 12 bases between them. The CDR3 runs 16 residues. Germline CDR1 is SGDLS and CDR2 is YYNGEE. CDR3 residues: CASSDRRLANTGELFF. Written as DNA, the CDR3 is TGTGCCAGCAGCGACCGTCGGCTAGCGAACACCGGGGAGCTGTTTTTT.

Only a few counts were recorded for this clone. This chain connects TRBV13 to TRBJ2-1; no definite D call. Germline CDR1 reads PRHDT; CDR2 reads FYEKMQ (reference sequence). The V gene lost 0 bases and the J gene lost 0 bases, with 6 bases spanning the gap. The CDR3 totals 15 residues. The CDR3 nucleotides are TGTGCCAGCAGCTTAGGGTGGGTCTCCTACAATGAGCAGTTCTTC. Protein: CASSLGWVSYNEQFF.

CDR3 sequence reads: CASSLWGDSTF. CDR3 nucleotide sequence: TGTGCCAGCAGTTTATGGGGGGATAGCACCTTC. The gene calls are TRBV28 and TRBJ1-2; perhaps TRBD1 as D (5 bases). The CDR3 contains 11 residues. In germline, CDR1 is MDHEN, CDR2 SYDVKM. V lost 0 bases, J lost 13 bases, and 9 bases lay in between.

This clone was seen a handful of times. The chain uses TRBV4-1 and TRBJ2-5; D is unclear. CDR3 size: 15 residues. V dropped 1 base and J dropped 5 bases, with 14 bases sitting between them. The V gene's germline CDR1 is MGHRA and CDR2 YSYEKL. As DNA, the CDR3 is TGCGCCAGCAGCCAAGCGCAGGAACCTGGGGAGACCCAGTACTTC. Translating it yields CASSQAQEPGETQYF.

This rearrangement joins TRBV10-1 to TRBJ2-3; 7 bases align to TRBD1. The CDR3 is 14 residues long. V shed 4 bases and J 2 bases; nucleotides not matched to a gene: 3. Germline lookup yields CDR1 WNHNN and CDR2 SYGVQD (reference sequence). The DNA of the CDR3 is TGCGCCAGCAGTGCAGGGGGTAACACAGATACGCAGTATTTT. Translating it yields CASSAGGNTDTQYF.

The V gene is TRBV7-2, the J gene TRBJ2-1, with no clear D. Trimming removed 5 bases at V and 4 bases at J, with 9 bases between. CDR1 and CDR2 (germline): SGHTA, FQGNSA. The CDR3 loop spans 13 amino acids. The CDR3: CASSLTVYNEQFF. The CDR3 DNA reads TGTGCCAGCAGCCTGACGGTATACAATGAGCAGTTCTTC.

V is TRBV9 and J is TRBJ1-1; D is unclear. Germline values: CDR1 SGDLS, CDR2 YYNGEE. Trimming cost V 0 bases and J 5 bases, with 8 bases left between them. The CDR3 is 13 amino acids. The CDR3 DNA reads TGTGCCAGCAGCGTAGTTCCGAGGACTGAAGCTTTCTTT. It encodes CASSVVPRTEAFF.

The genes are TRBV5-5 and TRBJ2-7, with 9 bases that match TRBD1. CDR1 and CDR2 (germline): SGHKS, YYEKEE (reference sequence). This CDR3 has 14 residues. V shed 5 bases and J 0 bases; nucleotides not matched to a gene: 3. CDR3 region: CASRLDRGSYEQYF. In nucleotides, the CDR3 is TGTGCCAGCAGACTGGACAGGGGCTCCTACGAGCAGTACTTC. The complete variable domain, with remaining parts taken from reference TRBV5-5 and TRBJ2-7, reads DAGVTQSPTHLIKTRGQQVTLRCSPISGHKSVSWYQQVLGQGPQFIFQYYEKEERGRGNFPDRFSARQFPNYSSELNVNALLLGDSALYLCASRLDRGSYEQYFGPGTRLTVT.

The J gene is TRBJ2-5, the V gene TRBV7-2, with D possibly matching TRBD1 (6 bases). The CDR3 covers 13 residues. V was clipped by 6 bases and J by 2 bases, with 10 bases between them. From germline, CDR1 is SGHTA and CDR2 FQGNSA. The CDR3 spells CASRGAGQETQYF. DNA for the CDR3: TGTGCCAGCAGGGGGGCTGGTCAAGAGACCCAGTACTTC.

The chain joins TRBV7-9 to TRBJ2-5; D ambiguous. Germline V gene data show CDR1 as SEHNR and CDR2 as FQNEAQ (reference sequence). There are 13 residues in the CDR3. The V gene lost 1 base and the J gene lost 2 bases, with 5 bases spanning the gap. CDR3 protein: CASSLGKQETQYF. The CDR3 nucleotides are TGTGCCAGCAGCTTAGGGAAACAAGAGACCCAGTACTTC.

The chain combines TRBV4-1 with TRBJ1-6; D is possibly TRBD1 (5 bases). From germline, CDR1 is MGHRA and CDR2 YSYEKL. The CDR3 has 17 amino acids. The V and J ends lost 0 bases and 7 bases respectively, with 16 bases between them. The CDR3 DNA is TGCGCCAGCAGCCAAGAGGGAGGAAGGGGCCGCAATTCACCCCTCCACTTT. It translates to CASSQEGGRGRNSPLHF.

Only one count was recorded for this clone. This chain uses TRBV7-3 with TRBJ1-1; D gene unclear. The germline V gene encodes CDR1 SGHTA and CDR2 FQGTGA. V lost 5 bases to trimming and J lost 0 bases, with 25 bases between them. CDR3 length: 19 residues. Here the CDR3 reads CASSDSDRHRRRMNTEAFF. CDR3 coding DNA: TGTGCCAGCAGCGACTCCGACCGGCACAGACGAAGGATGAACACTGAAGCTTTCTTT.

CDR3 in DNA: TGTGCCACCCGGACCCCGACAGGGGGCCATCAGCCCCAGCATTTT. Translated: CATRTPTGGHQPQHF. V usage is TRBV19 and J usage is TRBJ1-5; 10 bases map to TRBD1. Germline assignment: CDR1 LNHDA and CDR2 SQIVND (reference sequence). Trimming removed 10 bases from V and 5 bases from J; junction bases left unmatched: 11. The CDR3 consists of 15 residues.

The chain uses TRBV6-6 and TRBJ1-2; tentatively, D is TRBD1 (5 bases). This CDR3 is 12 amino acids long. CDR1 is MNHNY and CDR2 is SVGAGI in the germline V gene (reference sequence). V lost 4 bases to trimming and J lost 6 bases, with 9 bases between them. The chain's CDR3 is CASSSGTDGYTF. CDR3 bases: TGTGCCAGCAGTTCCGGGACCGATGGCTACACCTTC.

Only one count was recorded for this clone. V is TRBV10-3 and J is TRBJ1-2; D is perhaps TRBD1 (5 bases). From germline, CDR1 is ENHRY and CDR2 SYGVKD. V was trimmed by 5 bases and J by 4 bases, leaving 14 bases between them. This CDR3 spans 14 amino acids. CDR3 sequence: CAISSGGSVYGYTF. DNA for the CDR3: TGTGCCATCAGTAGCGGGGGAAGTGTCTATGGCTACACCTTC.

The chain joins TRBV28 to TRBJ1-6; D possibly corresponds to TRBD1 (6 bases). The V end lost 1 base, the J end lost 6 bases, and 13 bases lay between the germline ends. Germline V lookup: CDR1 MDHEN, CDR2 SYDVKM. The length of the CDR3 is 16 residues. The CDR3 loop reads CASSLLQGKFNSPLHF. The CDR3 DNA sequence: TGTGCCAGCAGTTTATTACAGGGAAAGTTTAATTCACCCCTCCACTTT.

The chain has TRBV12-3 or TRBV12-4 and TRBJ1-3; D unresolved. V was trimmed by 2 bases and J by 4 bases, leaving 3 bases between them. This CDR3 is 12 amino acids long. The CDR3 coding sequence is TGTGCCAGCAGTTTAATGGGAAACACCATATATTTT. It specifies CASSLMGNTIYF.

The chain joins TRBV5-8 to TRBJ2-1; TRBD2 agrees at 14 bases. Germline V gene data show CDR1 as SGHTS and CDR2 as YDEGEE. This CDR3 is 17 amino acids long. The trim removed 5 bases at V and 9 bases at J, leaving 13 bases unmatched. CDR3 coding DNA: TGTGCCAGCAGTTCAGGGACTAGCGGGGGCTATTGGGGTGAGCAGTTCTTC. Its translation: CASSSGTSGGYWGEQFF.

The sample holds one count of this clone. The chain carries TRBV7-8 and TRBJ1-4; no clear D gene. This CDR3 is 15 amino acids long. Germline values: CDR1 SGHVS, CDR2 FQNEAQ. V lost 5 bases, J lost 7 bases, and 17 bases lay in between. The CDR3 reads CASSPGPGWSEKLFF. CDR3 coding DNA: TGTGCCAGCAGCCCCGGCCCCGGATGGAGTGAAAAACTGTTTTTT.

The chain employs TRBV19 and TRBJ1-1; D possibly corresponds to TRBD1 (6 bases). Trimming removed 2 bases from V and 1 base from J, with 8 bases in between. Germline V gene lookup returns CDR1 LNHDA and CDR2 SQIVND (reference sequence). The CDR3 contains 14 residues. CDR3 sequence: CASSILDRNTEAFF. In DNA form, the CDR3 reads TGTGCCAGTAGTATACTGGACAGGAACACTGAAGCTTTCTTT.

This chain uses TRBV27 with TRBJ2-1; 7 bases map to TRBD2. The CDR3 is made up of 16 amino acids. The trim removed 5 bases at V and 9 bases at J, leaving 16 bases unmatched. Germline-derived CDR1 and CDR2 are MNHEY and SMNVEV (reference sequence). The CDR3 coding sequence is TGTGCCAGCAGTCCCGACGGGGAGCGGGGCTGGAGTGAGCAGTTCTTC. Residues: CASSPDGERGWSEQFF.